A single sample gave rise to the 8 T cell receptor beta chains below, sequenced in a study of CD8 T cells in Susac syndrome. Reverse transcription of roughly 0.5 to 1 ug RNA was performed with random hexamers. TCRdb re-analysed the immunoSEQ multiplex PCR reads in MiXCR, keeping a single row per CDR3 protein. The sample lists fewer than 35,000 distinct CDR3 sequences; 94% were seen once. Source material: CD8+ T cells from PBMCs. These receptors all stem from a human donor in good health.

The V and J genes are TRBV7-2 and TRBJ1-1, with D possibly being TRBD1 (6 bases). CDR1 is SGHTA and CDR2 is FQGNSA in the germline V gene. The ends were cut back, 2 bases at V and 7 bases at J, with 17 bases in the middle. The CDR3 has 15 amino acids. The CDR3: CASSLNKQGVNEAFF. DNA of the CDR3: TGTGCCAGCAGCTTAAACAAACAGGGAGTTAATGAAGCTTTCTTT.

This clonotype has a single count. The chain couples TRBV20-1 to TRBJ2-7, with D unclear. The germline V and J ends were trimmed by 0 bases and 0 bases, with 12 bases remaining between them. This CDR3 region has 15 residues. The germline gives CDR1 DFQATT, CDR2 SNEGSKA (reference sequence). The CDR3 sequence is CSARDPDVTSYEQYF. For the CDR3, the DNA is TGCAGTGCTAGAGATCCGGACGTCACCTCCTACGAGCAGTACTTC.

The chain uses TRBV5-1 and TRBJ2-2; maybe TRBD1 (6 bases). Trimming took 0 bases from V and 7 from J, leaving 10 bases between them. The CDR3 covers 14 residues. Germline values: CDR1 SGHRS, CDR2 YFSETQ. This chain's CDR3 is CASSLEAGVGELFF. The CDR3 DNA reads TGCGCCAGCAGCTTGGAAGCAGGGGTCGGGGAGCTGTTTTTT.

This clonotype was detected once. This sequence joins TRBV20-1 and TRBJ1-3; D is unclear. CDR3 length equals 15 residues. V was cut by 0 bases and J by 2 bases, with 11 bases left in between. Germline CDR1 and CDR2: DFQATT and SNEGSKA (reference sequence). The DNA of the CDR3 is TGCAGTGCTAGAGATCGCCAGGAGGCTGGAAACACCATATATTTT. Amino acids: CSARDRQEAGNTIYF.

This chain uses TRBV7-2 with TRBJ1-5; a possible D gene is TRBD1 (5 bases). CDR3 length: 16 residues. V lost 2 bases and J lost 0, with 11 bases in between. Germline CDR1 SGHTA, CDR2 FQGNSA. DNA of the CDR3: TGTGCCAGCAGCTTACGGCGAGGGGATAGCAATCAGCCCCAGCATTTT. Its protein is CASSLRRGDSNQPQHF.

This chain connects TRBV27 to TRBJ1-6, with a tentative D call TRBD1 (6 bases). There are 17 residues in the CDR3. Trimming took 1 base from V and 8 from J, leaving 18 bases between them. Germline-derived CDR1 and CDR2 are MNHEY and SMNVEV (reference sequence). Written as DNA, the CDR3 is TGTGCCAGCAGTTTATTGCCAGGGGCGTGGGGGGATTCACCCCTCCACTTT. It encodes CASSLLPGAWGDSPLHF.

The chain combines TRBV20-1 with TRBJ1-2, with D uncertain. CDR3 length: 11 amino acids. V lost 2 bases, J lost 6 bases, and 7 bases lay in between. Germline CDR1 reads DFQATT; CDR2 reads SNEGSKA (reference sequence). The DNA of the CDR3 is TGCAGTGCTAGAAAGGGAGATGGCTACACCTTC. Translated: CSARKGDGYTF.

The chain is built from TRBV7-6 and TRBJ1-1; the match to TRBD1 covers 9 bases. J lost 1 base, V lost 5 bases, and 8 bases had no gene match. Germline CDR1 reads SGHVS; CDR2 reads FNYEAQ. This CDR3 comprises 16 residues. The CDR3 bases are TGTGCCAGCAGCCAGCGGGACAGGGAGTGGAACACTGAAGCTTTCTTT. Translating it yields CASSQRDREWNTEAFF.